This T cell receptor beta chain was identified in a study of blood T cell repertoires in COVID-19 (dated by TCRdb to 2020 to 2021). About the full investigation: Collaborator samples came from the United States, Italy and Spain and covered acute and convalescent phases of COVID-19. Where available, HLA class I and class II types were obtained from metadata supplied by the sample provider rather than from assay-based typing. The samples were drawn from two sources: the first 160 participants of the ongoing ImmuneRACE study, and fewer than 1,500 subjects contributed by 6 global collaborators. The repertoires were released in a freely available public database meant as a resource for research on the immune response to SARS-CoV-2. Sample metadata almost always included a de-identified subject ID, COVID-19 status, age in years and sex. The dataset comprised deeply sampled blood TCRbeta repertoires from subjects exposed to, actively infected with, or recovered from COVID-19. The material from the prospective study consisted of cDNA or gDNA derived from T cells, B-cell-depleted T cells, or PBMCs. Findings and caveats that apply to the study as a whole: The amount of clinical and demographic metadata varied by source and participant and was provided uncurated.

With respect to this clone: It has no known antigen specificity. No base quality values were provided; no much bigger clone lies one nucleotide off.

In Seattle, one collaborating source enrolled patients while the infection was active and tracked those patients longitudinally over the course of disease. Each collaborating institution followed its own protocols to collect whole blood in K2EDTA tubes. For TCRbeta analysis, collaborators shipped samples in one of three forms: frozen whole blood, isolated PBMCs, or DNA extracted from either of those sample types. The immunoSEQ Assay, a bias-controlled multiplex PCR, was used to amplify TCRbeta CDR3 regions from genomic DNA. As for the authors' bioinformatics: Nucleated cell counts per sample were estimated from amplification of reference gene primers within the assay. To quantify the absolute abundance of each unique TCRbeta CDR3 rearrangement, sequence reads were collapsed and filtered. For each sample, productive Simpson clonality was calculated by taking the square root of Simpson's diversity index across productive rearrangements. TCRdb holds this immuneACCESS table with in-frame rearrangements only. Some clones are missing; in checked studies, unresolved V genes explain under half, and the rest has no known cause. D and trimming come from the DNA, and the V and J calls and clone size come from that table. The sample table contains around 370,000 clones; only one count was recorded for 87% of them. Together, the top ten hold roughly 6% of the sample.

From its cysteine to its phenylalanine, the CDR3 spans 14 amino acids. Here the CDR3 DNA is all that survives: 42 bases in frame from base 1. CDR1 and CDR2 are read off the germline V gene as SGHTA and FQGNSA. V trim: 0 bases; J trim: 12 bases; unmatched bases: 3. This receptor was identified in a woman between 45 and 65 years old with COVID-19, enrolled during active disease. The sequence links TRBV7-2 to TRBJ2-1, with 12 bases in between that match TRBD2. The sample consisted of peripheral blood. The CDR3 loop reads CASSLARTSGTQFF. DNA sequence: TGTGCCAGCAGCTTAGCCCGGACTAGCGGGACGCAGTTCTTC.